This T cell receptor (beta chain) was profiled in a study of CD4+ T cells in melanoma. General study results and limits: CD8+ T cell, macrophage and B cell function reportedly correlated with neoantigen-specific CD4+ T cells. Diverse differentiation states were reported for melanoma neoantigen-specific CD4+ T cells.

Regarding this clone: Its target is not known.

Assay: immunoSEQ multiplex PCR; the TCRdb copy retains only in-frame clones and omits some. The sample yields about 140,000 clones, approximately 91% seen once. The TCR was taken from a human donor with melanoma.

CDR3 loop: CAIWAGGNYGYTF. CDR3 coding DNA: TGTGCCATTTGGGCAGGGGGAAACTATGGCTACACCTTC. The chain carries TRBV30 and TRBJ1-2, with 7 bases lining up with TRBD1. With 8 bases clipped from V and 2 bases from J, the junction kept 8 bases outside the gene matches. The CDR3 runs to 13 residues. Germline V gene data show CDR1 as GTSNPN and CDR2 as SVGIG (reference sequence).